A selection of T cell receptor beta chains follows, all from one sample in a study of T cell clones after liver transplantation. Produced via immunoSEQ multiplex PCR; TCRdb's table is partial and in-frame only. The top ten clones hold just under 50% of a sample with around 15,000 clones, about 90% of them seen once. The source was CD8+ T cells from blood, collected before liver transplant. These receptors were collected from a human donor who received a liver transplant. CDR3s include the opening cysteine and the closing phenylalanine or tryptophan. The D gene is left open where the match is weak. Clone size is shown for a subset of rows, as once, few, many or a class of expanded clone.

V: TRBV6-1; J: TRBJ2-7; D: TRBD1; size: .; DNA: TGTGCCAGCAGTGAAGGGGTAGGACAGGCGACCTACGAGCAGTACTTC; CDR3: CASSEGVGQATYEQYF
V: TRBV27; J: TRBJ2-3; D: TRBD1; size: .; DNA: TGTGCCAGCATAGGGCGGGGGACAGGGGGAACAGATACGCAGTATTTT; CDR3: CASIGRGTGGTDTQYF
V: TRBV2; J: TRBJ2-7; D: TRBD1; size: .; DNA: TGTGCCAGCAGTGACGGGACAGGGGGGGATCTATACGAGCAGTACTTC; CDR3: CASSDGTGGDLYEQYF
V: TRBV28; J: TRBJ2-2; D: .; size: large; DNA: TGTGCCAGCAGTACAAGGGGTACCGGGGAGCTGTTTTTT; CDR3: CASSTRGTGELFF
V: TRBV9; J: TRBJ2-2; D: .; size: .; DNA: TGTGCCAGCAGCCTCCCCCCCGGGACACCGGGCGCCGGGGAGCTGTTTTTT; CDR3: CASSLPPGTPGAGELFF
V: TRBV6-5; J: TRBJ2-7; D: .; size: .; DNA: TGTGCCAGCACCCAACGAGGGGAACCCCACGAGCAGTACTTC; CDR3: CASTQRGEPHEQYF
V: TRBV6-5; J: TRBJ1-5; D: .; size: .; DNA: TGTGCCAGCAGTATGGTTTATAGCAATCAGCCCCAGCATTTT; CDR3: CASSMVYSNQPQHF
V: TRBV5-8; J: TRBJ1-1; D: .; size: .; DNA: TGTGCCAGCGAAAAGGTTAGGACTGAAGCTTTCTTT; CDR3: CASEKVRTEAFF
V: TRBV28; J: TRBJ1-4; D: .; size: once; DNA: TGTGCCAGCAGCTATGGGTCAGGGCTGGCTGAAAAACTGTTTTTT; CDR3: CASSYGSGLAEKLFF
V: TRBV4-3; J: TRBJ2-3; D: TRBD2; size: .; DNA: TGCGCCAGCAGCCAAGAAGCTAGCGGTAGCACAGATACGCAGTATTTT; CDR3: CASSQEASGSTDTQYF
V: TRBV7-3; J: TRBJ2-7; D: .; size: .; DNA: TGTGCCAGCTCTCAGGACGTTGCCTACGAGCAGTACTTC; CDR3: CASSQDVAYEQYF
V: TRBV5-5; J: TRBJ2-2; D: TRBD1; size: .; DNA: TGTGCCAGCAGCCACTCGGGACAGGGTTATTCTTGGAACACCGGGGAGCTGTTTTTT; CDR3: CASSHSGQGYSWNTGELFF
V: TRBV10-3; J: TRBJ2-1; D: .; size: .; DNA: TGTGCCATCAGTGAGGTGGGAGTTAACAATGAGCAGTTCTTC; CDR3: CAISEVGVNNEQFF
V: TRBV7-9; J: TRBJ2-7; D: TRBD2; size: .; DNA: TGTGCCAGCAGCTTAGCTAGCGGGAGGAGCTACGAGCAGTACTTC; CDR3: CASSLASGRSYEQYF
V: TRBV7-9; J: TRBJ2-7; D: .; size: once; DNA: TGTGCCAGCAGCTTACGGCCGGGACACGGCTACGAGCAGTACTTC; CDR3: CASSLRPGHGYEQYF
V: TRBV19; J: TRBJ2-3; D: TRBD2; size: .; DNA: TGTGCCAGTAGTACCTCTCTAGCGGGGCCGATAGCGCAGTATTTT; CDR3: CASSTSLAGPIAQYF
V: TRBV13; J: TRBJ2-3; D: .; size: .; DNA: TGTGCCAGCAGCTCGGGAAGGTCAGATACGCAGTATTTT; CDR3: CASSSGRSDTQYF